Shown below are 21 T cell receptor beta chains from a single sample sequenced in a study of blood T cells in healthy people across ages (dated by TCRdb to between 2014 and 2016). Libraries were built with 5' RACE. Reads for this sample came from an Illumina HiSeq 2500. The second PCR ran for about 6 to 11 cycles and used a J-beta primer mix along with a sample-barcoded 5' primer. TCRdb handled the public reads itself, with Q25 trimming in fastp and clone calling in MiXCR, and kept productive beta chains. Each entry is one CDR3 protein sequence, shown with its most common DNA and genes. The sample table records about 1.6 million distinct CDR3 sequences; approximately 32% of these occur just once. Of the sample, approximately 10% falls within the top ten clones. Sequencing was done on a sample of blood. The receptor set was obtained from a woman in her 30s in good health.

The chain is built from TRBV9 and TRBJ2-5; D is perhaps TRBD2 (7 bases). The J call may be wrong; the DNA end is better matched by TRBJ2-7. The length of the CDR3 is 16 residues. The germline V gene encodes CDR1 SGDLS and CDR2 YYNGEE. CDR3 protein: CASSVSGTSEFYEQYF. CDR3 sequence (DNA): TGTGCCAGCAGCGTAAGCGGGACATCGGAATTCTACGAGCAGTACTTC.

The rearrangement uses TRBV5-1 and TRBJ2-6; the D gene is possibly TRBD1 (6 bases). V was cut by 4 bases and J by 2 bases, with 13 bases left in between. CDR3 length: 16 amino acids. Germline V gene sequence: CDR1 SGHRS, CDR2 YFSETQ. CDR3: CASSSNPGAGANVLTF. The CDR3 DNA is TGCGCCAGCAGCAGTAACCCAGGGGCTGGGGCCAACGTCCTGACTTTC. Variable domain in full (rest from reference TRBV5-1 and TRBJ2-6): KAGVTQTPRYLIKTRGQQVTLSCSPISGHRSVSWYQQTPGQGLQFLFEYFSETQRNKGNFPGRFSGRQFSNSRSEMNVSTLELGDSALYLCASSSNPGAGANVLTFGAGSRLTVL.

Note on this clonotype: A single base separates this from a much larger clone, so it may be a read error. The gene calls are TRBV11-1 and TRBJ2-7; D is perhaps TRBD1 or TRBD2 (6 bases each). Germline lookup yields CDR1 SGHAT and CDR2 FQDESV (reference sequence). The CDR3 is made up of 15 amino acids. Trimming left V 4 bases short and J 4 bases short, with 17 bases between. DNA for the CDR3: TGTGCCAGCAGCTCTCGACAGGAGGGCAAGTACGAGCAGTACTTC. It is translated as CASSSRQEGKYEQYF.

This clonotype was seen only a few times. The rearrangement links TRBV10-3 to TRBJ2-3; 7 bases are a match to TRBD2. CDR1 ENHRY and CDR2 SYGVKD come from the germline V gene. This CDR3 has 15 amino acids. V trimming: 6 bases; J trimming: 5 bases; junction bases outside the gene matches: 11. The CDR3 bases are TGTGCCATCAGAGGGACTGGCGGGAGTGTAGATACGCAGTATTTT. Protein: CAIRGTGGSVDTQYF.

The CDR3 is CASSEVLRGPNQPQHF. The CDR3 region has the DNA TGTGCCAGCAGTGAAGTGTTAAGGGGGCCCAATCAGCCCCAGCATTTT. The V gene is TRBV6-1, the J gene TRBJ1-5, with TRBD1 identical over 7 bases. Trimming cost V 1 base and J 3 bases; bases outside gene matches: 6. Germline loops: CDR1 MNHNS, CDR2 SASEGT. This CDR3 has 16 residues.

The chain recombines TRBV20-1 with TRBJ1-2; no firm D call. The CDR3 is made up of 13 amino acids. Germline values: CDR1 DFQATT, CDR2 SNEGSKA (reference sequence). V was clipped by 3 bases and J by 0 bases, with 8 bases between them. CDR3: CSASYQPNYGYTF. In DNA form, the CDR3 reads TGCAGTGCTAGTTACCAACCTAACTATGGCTACACCTTC.

This clonotype appeared a few times. The chain has TRBV9 and TRBJ2-3; a weak D match, TRBD2 (7 bases). Germline CDR1 and CDR2: SGDLS and YYNGEE. The CDR3 is made up of 14 amino acids. Trimming cost V 0 bases and J 5 bases, with 10 bases left between them. The chain's CDR3 is CASSVEGGRDTQYF. CDR3 sequence (DNA): TGTGCCAGCAGCGTAGAGGGGGGGAGAGATACGCAGTATTTT.

The CDR3 region has the DNA TGTGCCAGCAGCTCCCCAGGCCAGGGCCTCATTAACACTGAAGCTTTCTTT. It translates to CASSSPGQGLINTEAFF. The chain carries TRBV2 and TRBJ1-1; D is possibly TRBD1 (5 bases). V was cut by 6 bases and J by 2 bases, with 22 bases left in between. The CDR3 runs 17 residues. Germline values: CDR1 SNHLY, CDR2 FYNNEI.

This clonotype was seen a few times. The chain joins TRBV7-2 to TRBJ2-5; D gene ambiguous. The CDR3 loop spans 19 amino acids. Deletions cut 1 base from V and 2 bases from J, with 23 bases between. Germline V gene data show CDR1 as SGHTA and CDR2 as FQGNSA. The CDR3, as DNA: TGTGCCAGCAGCTTAGAATCCCCTGCCCCCTCCATCCCTCAAGAGACCCAGTACTTC. It encodes CASSLESPAPSIPQETQYF.

A few counts support this clonotype. The J gene is TRBJ2-7, the V gene TRBV5-1; D might be TRBD1 (6 bases). The CDR3 runs 15 residues. Germline V lookup: CDR1 SGHRS, CDR2 YFSETQ. Deletions cut 4 bases from V and 5 bases from J, with 19 bases between. DNA of the CDR3: TGCGCCAGCAGCGCGCGAGCCGGGCAGGGGAACGAGCAGTACTTC. It specifies CASSARAGQGNEQYF.

The chain recombines TRBV20-1 with TRBJ2-1; weak D call: TRBD2 (6 bases). Germline lookup yields CDR1 DFQATT and CDR2 SNEGSKA (reference sequence). Between the trimmed V and J ends, which lost 5 bases and 0 bases, there was a span of 14 bases. The CDR3 sequence is 15 residues long. CDR3 in DNA: TGCAGTGCTCCGCGGGGCCTAGACTCCTACAATGAGCAGTTCTTC. This sequence encodes CSAPRGLDSYNEQFF.

The V call is TRBV25-1, the J call TRBJ2-3; D is possibly TRBD1 (6 bases). Trimming stripped 4 bases from V and 9 bases from J, with 14 bases between. In germline, CDR1 is MGHDK, CDR2 SYGVNS. The CDR3 covers 13 residues. DNA of the CDR3: TGTGCCAGCAGTGTTCCAGGGGTAGACACGCAGTATTTT. Translating it yields CASSVPGVDTQYF. The full variable domain, its missing parts supplied by reference TRBV25-1 and TRBJ2-3, is EADIYQTPRYLVIGTGKKITLECSQTMGHDKMYWYQQDPGMELHLIHYSYGVNSTEKGDLSSESTVSRIRTEHFPLTLESARPSHTSQYLCASSVPGVDTQYFGPGTRLTVL.

The gene calls are TRBV11-2 and TRBJ2-3, with D perhaps TRBD2 (5 bases). V was shortened by 5 bases and J by 7 bases, with 19 bases between the two germline ends. Per germline, CDR1 SGHAT and CDR2 FQNNGV. The CDR3 length is 15 residues. The CDR3 nucleotides are TGTGCCAGCAGCCCGGGATCACGGGTGGCAAATACGCAGTATTTT. Protein: CASSPGSRVANTQYF.

The gene calls are TRBV5-1 and TRBJ2-3, with D possibly being TRBD1 (6 bases). The germline gives CDR1 SGHRS, CDR2 YFSETQ. The V and J ends lost 5 bases and 4 bases respectively, with 11 bases between them. The CDR3 spans 13 residues. The chain's CDR3 is CASRSGVPDTQYF. The CDR3 nucleotides are TGCGCCAGCAGGTCAGGGGTTCCAGATACGCAGTATTTT.

This clonotype was seen ten or more times. The rearrangement joins TRBV7-8 to TRBJ2-7; maybe TRBD1 (5 bases). This CDR3 has 15 amino acids. V was clipped by 1 base and J by 6 bases, with 16 bases between them. Germline CDR1 SGHVS, CDR2 FQNEAQ. CDR3 DNA sequence: TGTGCCAGCAGCTTAGTCCAGGGAACGGGTAGCGAGCAGTACTTC. This sequence encodes CASSLVQGTGSEQYF.

The CDR3 sequence: CASSRRTVQISSYGYTF. The CDR3 nucleotides read TGTGCCAGCAGCCGGAGGACAGTCCAAATTTCTTCGTATGGCTACACCTTC. The chain uses TRBV13 and TRBJ1-2; weak D call: TRBD1 (6 bases). Looked up from germline, CDR1 is PRHDT and CDR2 is FYEKMQ (reference sequence). The CDR3 runs to 17 residues. The V and J ends lost 5 bases and 5 bases respectively, with 24 bases between them.

The chain has TRBV12-3 or TRBV12-4 and TRBJ2-2; D remains unclear. V lost 0 bases, J lost 5 bases, and 7 bases lay in between. This CDR3 has 14 residues. The CDR3 bases are TGTGCCAGCAGTTTAGCGTTAACGACCGGGGAGCTGTTTTTT. As protein: CASSLALTTGELFF.

The J gene is TRBJ2-3, the V gene TRBV10-3; D is tentatively TRBD1 or TRBD2 (5 bases each). CDR3 size: 14 residues. The V and J ends lost 4 bases and 9 bases respectively, with 17 bases between them. Germline lookup yields CDR1 ENHRY and CDR2 SYGVKD. The CDR3 loop is CAISGGARDDTQYF. The CDR3 DNA is TGTGCCATCAGTGGAGGGGCCCGGGACGACACGCAGTATTTT.

At least ten counts were recorded for this clonotype. The chain combines TRBV10-3 with TRBJ2-1; D might be TRBD1 or TRBD2, each matching 5 bases. The germline V gene encodes CDR1 ENHRY and CDR2 SYGVKD. V was shortened by 6 bases and J by 7 bases, with 13 bases between the two germline ends. The CDR3 is made up of 13 amino acids. This chain's CDR3 is CAIRWDGRNEQFF. For the CDR3, the DNA is TGTGCCATCAGGTGGGACGGACGTAATGAGCAGTTCTTC.

The V gene is TRBV11-2, the J gene TRBJ2-3; TRBD2 aligns across 7 bases. There are 16 residues in the CDR3. V was clipped by 0 bases and J by 2 bases; unmatched bases: 5. CDR1 is SGHAT and CDR2 is FQNNGV in the germline V gene. In nucleotides, the CDR3 is TGTGCCAGCAGCTTAGAACTAGCGAGGGACACAGATACGCAGTATTTT. It translates to CASSLELARDTDTQYF.

As for this clonotype: This may come from a read error, since a much larger clone is one base off. The rearrangement joins TRBV12-3 or TRBV12-4 to TRBJ2-6; 12 bases line up with TRBD2. The CDR3 spans 20 residues. Trimming removed 5 bases from V and 2 bases from J; junction bases left unmatched: 13. CDR3 bases: TGTGCCAGCAGTGGCCTAGCGGGGGGGCTTCCTCACGCTGGGGCCAACGTCCTGACTTTC. This sequence encodes CASSGLAGGLPHAGANVLTF.